These 2 T cell receptor beta chains were all obtained from the same sample, sequenced in a study of neurological immune-mediated disorders (dated by TCRdb to about 2019). The library came from 5' RACE. The instrument was an Illumina HiSeq 2500. Using fastp trimming at Q25 and MiXCR clonotype assembly, TCRdb reanalyzed the public sequencing data and kept in-frame beta chains. Identical CDR3 proteins give one entry, which carries the most common genes and DNA. The sample table lists about 66,000 distinct CDR3 sequences, around 3.9% of them with a count of one. 1% to 1.5% of the sample goes to the ten largest clones. Sequenced material: PBMCs. These receptors all stem from a young man with multiple sclerosis.

This clonotype was picked up a small number of times. This may be a read error: a much more frequent sequence differs by one nucleotide. This rearrangement joins TRBV10-3 to TRBJ1-2, with no clear D. Germline CDR1 ENHRY, CDR2 SYGVKD. Trimming pared 0 bases from V and 8 bases from J, leaving 16 bases between. This CDR3 is 15 amino acids long. This CDR3 reads CAISESRKRAGGYTF. In DNA, the CDR3 is TGTGCCATCAGTGAGTCGAGAAAAAGGGCAGGAGGCTACACCTTC.

Ten or more counts support this clonotype. CDR3 nucleotide sequence: TGCGCCAGCAGCTTGTGGAAGTATCCACCCCTCCACTTT. Protein: CASSLWKYPPLHF. The rearrangement uses TRBV5-1 and TRBJ1-6; D not certain. Germline loops: CDR1 SGHRS, CDR2 YFSETQ. V lost 1 base, J lost 11 bases, and 10 bases lay in between. The CDR3 extends over 13 amino acids.